The rows below give T cell receptor beta chains drawn from one sample of a study of memory CD8 T cells in hepatitis C reinfection. Repertoires were generated with immunoSEQ multiplex PCR, while TCRdb's copy carries only in-frame clones and drops some. Counted here are approximately 46,000 clones, approximately 92% occurring once; the ten biggest clones make up around 0.7%. Source material: naive CD8+ T cells sorted from blood. The receptors derive from a man aged 18 to 29 with hepatitis C virus infection. The CDR3 runs from the conserved cysteine through the conserved F or W. The D gene is left open where the match is weak. Rows give clone size only sometimes, using once, few, many, or a class for an expanded clone.

few	TRBD2	TRBV9	TRBJ2-3	CASSVDGTSGITDTQYF	TGTGCCAGCAGCGTAGATGGGACTAGCGGGATCACAGATACGCAGTATTTT
-	-	TRBV7-6	TRBJ2-7	CASSLGSDSYEQYF	TGTGCCAGCAGCTTAGGGTCAGACAGTTACGAGCAGTACTTC
-	-	TRBV11-2	TRBJ2-2	CASSLDAWGGADNTGELFF	TGTGCCAGCAGCTTAGACGCCTGGGGTGGGGCGGATAACACCGGGGAGCTGTTTTTT
-	-	TRBV23-1	TRBJ2-7	CASSRKQHHYEQYF	TGCGCCAGCAGTAGGAAACAGCATCACTACGAGCAGTACTTC
-	TRBD2	TRBV13	TRBJ2-3	CASSRAPGTSGGGATDTQYF	TGTGCCAGCAGCAGAGCCCCCGGGACTAGCGGGGGCGGAGCCACAGATACGCAGTATTTT
-	TRBD2	TRBV28	TRBJ2-1	CASRSRLAGENEQFF	TGTGCCAGCAGGTCCAGACTAGCGGGGGAGAATGAGCAGTTCTTC
-	-	TRBV5-1	TRBJ2-3	CASSYRQAGLDTQYF	TGCGCCAGCAGTTACCGACAGGCGGGCCTAGATACGCAGTATTTT
few	TRBD1	TRBV6-1	TRBJ1-2	CASSSTGGPLYTF	TGTGCCAGCAGCTCAACAGGGGGCCCCCTCTACACCTTC
-	-	TRBV4-3	TRBJ1-1	CASSQDGVGNTEAFF	TGCGCCAGCAGCCAAGACGGGGTGGGAAACACTGAAGCTTTCTTT
-	-	TRBV28	TRBJ1-5	CASRATGTQPQHF	TGTGCCAGCAGGGCTACAGGTACTCAGCCCCAGCATTTT
-	TRBD2	TRBV4-2	TRBJ2-1	CASSQVELAGYNEQFF	TGTGCCAGCAGCCAAGTCGAACTAGCGGGATACAATGAGCAGTTCTTC
-	-	TRBV6-6	TRBJ1-1	CASSYGGTAEAFF	TGTGCCAGCAGTTACGGGGGGACCGCTGAAGCTTTCTTT
-	-	TRBV11-2	TRBJ2-1	CASSYLAEQFF	TGTGCCAGCAGCTACCTGGCTGAGCAGTTCTTC
-	TRBD1	TRBV7-7	TRBJ2-5	CASSLSWGQGQETQYF	TGTGCCAGCAGCTTAAGTTGGGGACAGGGGCAAGAGACCCAGTACTTC
-	-	TRBV4-1	TRBJ2-2	CASSQTPGGELFF	TGCGCCAGCAGCCAAACACCAGGGGGGGAGCTGTTTTTT
once	-	TRBV28	TRBJ1-2	CASSSPLNREYGYTF	TGTGCCAGCAGTTCACCCCTAAACAGAGAATATGGCTACACCTTC
-	-	TRBV7-9	TRBJ2-4	CASSHHRTDPLAKNIQYF	TGTGCCAGCAGCCACCATCGGACAGACCCCCTAGCCAAAAACATTCAGTACTTC
once	-	TRBV11-2	TRBJ1-1	CASSLGAGQSTEAFF	TGTGCCAGCAGCTTAGGGGCAGGACAAAGCACTGAAGCTTTCTTT
few	-	TRBV25-1	TRBJ2-5	CASSELDGGGETQYF	TGTGCCAGCAGTGAATTGGATGGGGGCGGAGAGACCCAGTACTTC
-	TRBD1	TRBV27	TRBJ1-6	CASSATGGNSPLHF	TGTGCCAGCAGCGCTACAGGGGGGAATTCACCCCTCCACTTT
-	-	TRBV5-8	TRBJ2-1	CATPPDGVYNEQFF	TGTGCCACTCCCCCTGACGGGGTCTACAATGAGCAGTTCTTC
-	-	TRBV11-3	TRBJ2-5	CASSSTGIQETQYF	TGTGCCAGCAGCTCCACAGGGATCCAAGAGACCCAGTACTTC
once	-	TRBV7-8	TRBJ1-2	CASSNRRELNYGYTF	TGTGCCAGCAGCAATAGGAGGGAATTGAACTATGGCTACACCTTC
-	TRBD2	TRBV19	TRBJ2-1	CASSRTSYNEQFF	TGTGCCAGTAGTCGGACTAGTTACAATGAGCAGTTCTTC
-	TRBD1	TRBV9	TRBJ2-3	CASSHPGTGGPDTQYF	TGTGCCAGCAGCCACCCAGGGACAGGCGGCCCAGATACGCAGTATTTT
-	-	TRBV7-7	TRBJ2-5	CASSFRDSLQETQYF	TGTGCTAGCAGCTTTCGGGACTCTCTTCAAGAGACCCAGTACTTC
-	-	TRBV11-2	TRBJ2-2	CASTRGGVGTGELFF	TGTGCCAGCACCCGAGGGGGGGTTGGCACCGGGGAGCTATTTTTT
-	-	TRBV11-2	TRBJ2-7	CASSLDSPPFSYEQYF	TGTGCCAGCAGCTTAGATTCCCCCCCTTTCTCCTACGAGCAGTACTTC
-	TRBD2	TRBV11-2	TRBJ2-5	CASSQTSGGAWETQYF	TGTGCCAGCAGCCAGACTAGCGGGGGGGCCTGGGAGACCCAGTACTTC
-	TRBD1	TRBV7-9	TRBJ2-5	CASSITGEETQYF	TGTGCCAGCAGCATCACAGGGGAAGAGACCCAGTACTTC
-	-	TRBV4-1	TRBJ2-7	CASSPPRALPTYEQYF	TGCGCCAGCAGCCCCCCCAGGGCACTACCAACCTACGAGCAGTACTTC
-	-	TRBV6-1	TRBJ1-1	CASSPQGTEAFF	TGTGCCAGCAGTCCACAGGGAACTGAAGCTTTCTTT
-	-	TRBV30	TRBJ2-1	CAWSASGYNEQFF	TGTGCCTGGAGTGCCTCAGGTTACAATGAGCAGTTCTTC
few	-	TRBV7-9	TRBJ2-5	CAWQVYQETQYF	TGTGCGTGGCAGGTTTACCAAGAGACCCAGTACTTC
-	-	TRBV19	TRBJ1-1	CASSQGLKNTEAFF	TGTGCCAGTAGTCAGGGACTCAAGAACACTGAAGCTTTCTTT